These 3 T cell receptor beta chains were all obtained from the same sample, sequenced in a study of PD-1 blockade in classical Hodgkin lymphoma. No patient escaped relapse after autologous stem cell transplantation, and brentuximab vedotin exposure varied. Clones were sequenced by immunoSEQ multiplex PCR, and TCRdb holds only the in-frame ones, with some missing. The sample has approximately 79,000 clones; 80% to 95% are singletons. The sample in question was peripheral blood mononuclear cells (PBMCs), obtained before the second cycle of nivolumab. Receptors were obtained from a human donor with classical Hodgkin lymphoma.

V usage is TRBV11-2 and J usage is TRBJ2-7; D uncertain. The germline V gene encodes CDR1 SGHAT and CDR2 FQNNGV. This CDR3 comprises 12 residues. The V end was cut by 7 bases, the J end by 0 bases, with 7 bases between. CDR3 region: CASTGTSYEQYF. In nucleotides, the CDR3 is TGTGCCAGCACCGGAACCTCCTACGAGCAGTACTTC.

The chain is built from TRBV30 and TRBJ1-2, with D possibly matching TRBD1 (6 bases). From germline, CDR1 is GTSNPN and CDR2 SVGIG (reference sequence). The CDR3 is made up of 17 amino acids. Between the trimmed V and J ends, which lost 0 bases and 4 bases, there was a span of 21 bases. Here the CDR3 DNA reads TGTGCCTGGAGTGTTCGATTACCGACCCAGGGGTTCTATGGCTACACCTTC. Encoded protein: CAWSVRLPTQGFYGYTF.

The chain links TRBV4-2 to TRBJ1-5, with a tentative D call TRBD1 (6 bases). The V gene's germline CDR1 is LGHNA and CDR2 YNFKEQ. The CDR3 consists of 16 residues. Trimming left V 4 bases short and J 5 bases short, with 18 bases between. The CDR3 DNA sequence: TGTGCCAGCAGCCCCCTAGGGTCCAGGGGTGATCAGCCCCAGCATTTT. Residues: CASSPLGSRGDQPQHF.